The clone carrying this T cell receptor beta chain is categorized as medium-sized. The sample belongs to a study of early T cells in non-severe SARS-CoV-2 infection. Unique molecular identifiers were added to individual cDNA molecules. Using its own MiXCR run on the 5' RACE reads, TCRdb lists one record per CDR3 protein. The sample has 20,000 to 30,000 distinct CDR3 sequences; approximately 4% are singletons. The CDR3 runs 17 residues. Germline assignment: CDR1 SGHTA and CDR2 FQGTGA. Trimming cost V 5 bases and J 3 bases; bases outside gene matches: 13. This sequence originates from an adult who was a healthcare worker with PCR-confirmed SARS-CoV-2 infection or an uninfected control (not recorded which). This chain links TRBV7-3 with TRBJ2-5; 9 bases are a match to TRBD1. Sample: whole blood. The CDR3 bases are TGTGCCAGCAGCCCCTACCCGGGACAGGGAGGCGAAGAGACCCAGTACTTC. Amino acid sequence: CASSPYPGQGGEETQYF.